This entry describes one T cell receptor beta chain. These data belong to a study of blood T cell repertoires in COVID-19. Across the study: From T cells, B-cell-depleted T cells, or PBMCs came the material, which was cDNA or gDNA.

Some clones are missing from TCRdb's copy, which holds only in-frame ones; the method was immunoSEQ multiplex PCR. Of roughly 15,000 clones in the sample, about 85% were seen once. The length of the CDR3 is 15 residues. The germline gives CDR1 MNHEY, CDR2 SMNVEV (reference sequence). Trimming took 6 bases from V and 4 from J; bases not matched to a gene: 8. The sample consisted of peripheral blood. This TCR derives from a man aged 50 to 59 with active COVID-19. The chain joins TRBV27 to TRBJ2-1, with 8 positions matching TRBD2. Here the CDR3 reads CASRPTSGIYNEQFF. As DNA, the CDR3 is TGTGCCAGCAGACCTACTAGCGGAATATACAATGAGCAGTTCTTC.